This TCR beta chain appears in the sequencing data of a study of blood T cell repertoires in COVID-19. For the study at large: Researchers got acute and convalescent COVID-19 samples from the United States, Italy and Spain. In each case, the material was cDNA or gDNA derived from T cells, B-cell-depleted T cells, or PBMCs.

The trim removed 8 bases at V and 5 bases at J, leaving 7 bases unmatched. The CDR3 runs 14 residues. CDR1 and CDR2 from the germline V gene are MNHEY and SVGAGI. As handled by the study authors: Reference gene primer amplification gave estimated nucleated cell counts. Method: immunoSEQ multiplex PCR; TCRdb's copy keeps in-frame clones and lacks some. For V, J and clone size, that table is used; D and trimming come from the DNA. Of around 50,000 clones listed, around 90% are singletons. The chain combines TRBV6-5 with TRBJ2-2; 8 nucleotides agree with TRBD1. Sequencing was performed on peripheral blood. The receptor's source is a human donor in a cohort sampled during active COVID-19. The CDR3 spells CASSGRGLTGELFF. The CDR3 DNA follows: TGTGCCAGCTCAGGCAGGGGGCTTACCGGGGAGCTGTTTTTT.